This T cell receptor beta chain was captured in a study of CD4+ T cells in melanoma. The germline V gene has CDR1 SGHNT and CDR2 YENEEA. The V and J ends lost 6 bases and 9 bases, in that order; junction bases with no gene match: 12. CDR3 length: 15 residues. Profiling relied on immunoSEQ multiplex PCR, and the TCRdb table lists in-frame clones only, not all of them. The data show about 140,000 clones, approximately 91% seen once. The chain uses TRBV11-3 and TRBJ2-1, with 9 nucleotides matching TRBD1. This clonotype originated in a human donor with melanoma. The CDR3 DNA is TGTGCCAGCAGTCGCACGACAGGGGGACTCGGTGAGCAGTTCTTC. Translation: CASSRTTGGLGEQFF.